This T cell receptor beta chain was found in a study of cytomegalovirus exposure and HLA in healthy donors (dated by TCRdb to 2017 to 2019). About the investigation overall: According to an earlier analysis of a few hundred of the donors, some 180 million T cells yielded 90 million to 140 million unique TCR beta sequences and 276 Gb of sequence data. Genome-wide SNP genotypes for about 55% of the roughly 670 donors were used in a later genetic analysis, which treated that subset as a discovery cohort. Donor age, sex, ethnicity and CMV serostatus were collected together with the repertoire data. Both class I and class II loci were covered by HLA typing, at four-digit resolution. The T cell repertoires of roughly 660 subjects were profiled by immunosequencing and related to cytomegalovirus serostatus. All discovery cohort repertoires had been generated on a single sequencing platform. Of the roughly 410 genotyped donors, over 80% were placed in the genetic ancestry cluster associated with self-reported Caucasian donors. Across approximately 400 genotyped donors of the cohort, an average of about 250,000 unique TCR beta nucleotide sequences per donor were sequenced, and 15% to 20% of those sequences were non-productive. Five DR-DQ haplotypes were treated as single units for association and clustering because of strong linkage in the cohort. Rather than drawing on any new phenotypic data, the later analysis identified candidate immune exposures from TCR beta sequences and the way those sequences occurred across donors. Typing coverage varied by locus: roughly 620-640 donors for A, B, C, DRB1 and DQB1; under 550 for DQA1; 600 to 610 for DPA1; more than 450 for DPB1. The study aimed to test whether signatures of past pathogen exposure could be identified by cataloging public T cell receptors. To decide whether each TCR beta V gene segment behaved as functional or pseudogenic, an earlier analysis of some 600 of the donors relied on high-throughput TCR beta sequencing. High-throughput TCR immunosequencing, statistical association of individual TCRs with disease status, and machine learning were combined to predict cytomegalovirus infection status. To study patterns of TCR occurrence, a later analysis re-analyzed previously published TCR beta repertoires from 600 to 750 donors and added high-resolution HLA genotyping. An early release covering about 600 HLA-typed donors comprised about 290 gigabases of sequencing data and around 86 million unique TCR sequences. Besides the first cohort of around 670 subjects, a separate validation cohort made up of 120 or so different subjects was used. What the work shows at the level of the full study, not this receptor alone: An association between a missense DCLRE1C variant and V-gene and J-gene trimming of TCR beta chains was found in a later genetic analysis and replicated in an independent cohort. At a false discovery rate of 0.05, a later analysis linked fewer than 20,000 TCR beta sequences to specific HLA alleles. In an earlier analysis of under 600 of the donors, most TCR beta V segments were observed in productive rearrangements about 87% or about 30% of the time, broadly matching IMGT annotations. The study gave a list of more than 150 TCR beta chains associated with cytomegalovirus. Strong co-occurrence of HLA alleles, especially DR and DQ, made assigning TCR associations to individual alleles difficult. A later analysis found that HLA-associated TCR beta chains were more clonally expanded and had lower generation probabilities than equally common non-associated chains. In this cohort, only TCR beta chains were sequenced, and detectable features were limited by the absence of alpha or paired-chain data. Immune exposure information for the cohort was limited to CMV serostatus. While some public TCRs were present in many individuals, most TCR sequences turned up only very rarely across donors. The 87-base-pair reads could not distinguish some IMGT-functional V segments, including TRBV6-2 and TRBV6-3, so those segments were excluded. Because HLA typing was missing for some donors at each locus, association tests included only the typed subset. Approximately 16 rarely observed V segments, including chromosome 9 orphons, were excluded from the earlier analysis of several hundred of the donors because counts were too low. In a later analysis, several top co-occurrence clusters were reported to appear linked to parvovirus B19, influenza, CMV and Epstein-Barr virus. A further reported finding was that TCR beta sequences accurately predicted the HLA-A and HLA-B alleles for most subjects in the first cohort. In a later genetic analysis, fewer N-insertions in productive TCRs were reported among donors in an Asian-associated ancestry cluster than the roughly 710-donor mean. In vitro tests confirmed that a few of the cytomegalovirus-associated TCR beta chains recognize cytomegalovirus antigens. The authors suggested that the approach could potentially be extended to other disease states and immunological phenotypes. A cluster of highly shared sequence variants was judged likely to be a technical artifact of the sequencing pipeline. In a later analysis, TCR association rates were found to vary across HLA loci, with the most associated TCRs seen for DRB1 alleles and the fewest for HLA-C alleles. The classifier was reported to diagnose cytomegalovirus status with high specificity and sensitivity in both the original cohort and the validation cohort. Presence/absence analyses assumed roughly uniform sequencing depth across donors, an assumption that may not hold. According to a later analysis, most CMV-associated TCR beta chains appeared to be HLA-restricted, and the HLA associations seemed to be driven largely by CMV exposure. Linkage disequilibrium might explain the correlated functional status among segregating V segments, but an unknown experimental factor could not be excluded.

The cohort was made up of 650 to 700 healthy bone marrow donors. At the time of sampling, all cohort members were nominally healthy, though unrecorded immune exposures were likely present. The donor was CMV seropositive and was included in the group of approximately 310 seropositive cohort members. Every donor gave a peripheral blood sample, and the peripheral blood mononuclear cells from that sample were used for TCR beta sequencing. The Qiagen DNeasy Blood Extraction Kit was used to extract genomic DNA from the blood cell samples. Remarks on this clone: What this receptor recognizes is not known.

The junction shows trimming of 6 bases on V and 3 bases on J, plus 2 bases between the germline ends. The CDR3 goes from the cysteine to the phenylalanine over 9 residues. The entry retains the CDR3 DNA only, 27 bases that are in frame from base 1. Via the germline V gene (reference sequence), CDR1 is DFQATT and CDR2 SNEGSKA. Library generation was performed with the immunoSEQ multiplex PCR assay. For the multiplex PCR, a mixture combining 60 forward primers for TCR Vbeta segments and 13 reverse primers for TCR Jbeta segments was used. The CDR3 region of rearranged TCR beta genes was amplified from genomic DNA with a multiplex PCR assay. The Illumina HiSeq System was used to sequence the amplified TCR beta libraries as 87-base-pair reads. As for the authors' bioinformatics: A later analysis tallied tens of millions of unique TCR beta chains across the 610 or so repertoires, and about 10 million of those chains were shared by two or more donors. Raw reads were error-corrected and collapsed into unique sequences by a nearest-neighbor algorithm in which closely related sequences were merged to remove PCR and sequencing errors. CDR3 sequences were aligned to IMGT reference sequences to assign V, D and J gene segments. Each retained sequence needed at least a six-nucleotide match to both a V gene segment and a J gene segment. A rearrangement counted as productive if the CDR3 had no stop codons and remained in frame with V and J, and every other rearrangement counted as non-productive. CDR3 was defined according to IMGT convention as the region running from the second conserved V-encoded cysteine to the conserved J-encoded phenylalanine. In an earlier analysis of around 570 of the donors, sequences lacking an unambiguous match to a single V gene segment were excluded. In an earlier analysis of approximately 560 of the donors, a V segment was called functional when productive rearrangements were above 56.7%, and segregating when the standard deviation between donors exceeded 5%. To diagnose cytomegalovirus status from the catalog of TCR beta chain sequences, a statistical classification framework was built. V and J gene assignment, in a later analysis, came from comparing TCR nucleotide sequences with IMGT/GENE-DB human TR gene sequences. Using the TCRdist pipeline, a later analysis assigned CDR3 sequences along with most-parsimonious VDJ recombination scenarios. A later analysis defined each TCR beta chain by its CDR3 amino acid sequence plus V-gene family, and excluded reads lacking a unique V-gene family. To address suspected cross-contamination and a sequencing artifact, a later analysis removed 550 to 750 highly shared, low-generation-probability nucleotide sequences. In a later analysis, a clonal expansion index was calculated for each public chain from normalized within-repertoire ranks of inferred template counts. In a later analysis, generation probabilities were computed with a VDJ recombination model fitted to out-of-frame rearrangements, and the resulting probabilities were checked against IGoR. A later analysis scored TCR-TCR, TCR-HLA and TCR-CMV co-occurrence with hypergeometric tests, applying a repertoire-size bias correction to TCR pairs. A later analysis estimated false discovery rates by permuting HLA or CMV assignments 20 times. In a later analysis, co-occurring TCRs were grouped using DBSCAN, with TCRdist sequence similarity added in when clustering inside HLA-allele-positive subsets. Co-occurrence clustering excluded repertoires with fewer than 30,000 or more than 120,000 public chains, plus five with anomalous nucleotide sharing. In TCRdb, the immuneACCESS table is reduced to in-frame sequences with V and J assigned. These tables do not hold every clone; where another copy was compared, an unresolved V gene accounts for under half, and the others remain unexplained. That table is the source of V, J and clone size, and D and trimming were worked out from the DNA. The sample table includes tens of thousands of clones. The ten largest clones take up approximately 5.3% of the sample.

The sample comprised PBMCs. The V and J segments used are TRBV20-1 and TRBJ1-2; no D segment can be confidently identified. This TCR was sampled from a man aged 25-45 years in good health and CMV-seropositive. The DNA reads TGCAGTGCCGACTATGGCTACACCTTC. This codes for CSADYGYTF.